This T cell receptor beta chain derives from a study of naive and memory T cell subsets. Trimming shortened V by 0 bases and J by 7 bases, and 8 bases separated the two germline ends. Per the germline V gene, CDR1 is SGHKS and CDR2 is YYEKEE (reference sequence). This CDR3 is 13 amino acids long. Sequential positive selection took CD4 T cells first, then CD8 T cells. Study-level findings and limits: Naive repertoires, especially CD8, held a few larger clonotypes, possibly memory cells re-expressing CD45RA. Over 95% of naive TCR sequences appeared only once after error correction, unlike memory subsets. Naive and memory repertoire findings lacked a ground truth for validation.

As regards this clonotype: The antigen is not known.

An equimolar mix of two oligonucleotides served as the beta constant-region primer for TRBC1 and TRBC2. The ligated cDNA underwent four PCR rounds using SP2 and nested alpha and beta constant-region primers. Using its own MiXCR run on the UMI-ligation and nested PCR reads, TCRdb lists one record per CDR3 protein. The repertoire consists of about 150,000 distinct CDR3 sequences, with over 20% occurring once and the leading ten covering 0.085% to 0.11%. The sequenced material came from naive CD4+ T cells from blood. The rearrangement joins TRBV5-5 to TRBJ1-5, with D unclear. This clonotype was obtained from a human donor in good health. This CDR3 is CASSLDPNQPQHF. The CDR3 region has the DNA TGTGCCAGCAGCTTGGACCCGAACCAGCCCCAGCATTTT.